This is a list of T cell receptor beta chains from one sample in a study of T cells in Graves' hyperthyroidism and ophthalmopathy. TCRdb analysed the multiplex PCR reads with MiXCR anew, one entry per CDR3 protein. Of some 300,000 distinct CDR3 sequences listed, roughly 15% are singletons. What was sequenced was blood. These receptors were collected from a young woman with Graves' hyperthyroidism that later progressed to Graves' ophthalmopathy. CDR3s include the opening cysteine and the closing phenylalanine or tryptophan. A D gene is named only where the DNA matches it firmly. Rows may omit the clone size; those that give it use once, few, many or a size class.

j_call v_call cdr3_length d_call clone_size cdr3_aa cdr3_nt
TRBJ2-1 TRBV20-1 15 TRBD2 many CSARVGLAGLVEQFF TGCAGTGCTAGAGTCGGACTAGCGGGCCTGGTGGAGCAGTTCTTC
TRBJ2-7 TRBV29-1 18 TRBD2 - CSVSLSGLAGSVAYEQYF TGCAGCGTCTCCCTTTCGGGACTAGCGGGATCTGTAGCCTACGAGCAGTACTTC
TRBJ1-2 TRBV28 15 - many CASSLERVGNYGYTF TGTGCCAGCAGTTTAGAGAGGGTAGGGAACTATGGCTACACCTTC
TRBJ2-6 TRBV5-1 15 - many CASSLLPAGANVLTF TGCGCCAGCAGCTTGTTACCGGCTGGGGCCAACGTCCTGACTTTC
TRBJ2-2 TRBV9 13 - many CASSLSVPGELFF TGTGCCAGCAGTCTTTCGGTTCCCGGGGAGCTGTTTTTT
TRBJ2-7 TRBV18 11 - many CASSLKAEQYF TGTGCCAGCTCGCTCAAGGCGGAGCAGTACTTC
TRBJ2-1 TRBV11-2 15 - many CASSLASGFYNEQFF TGTGCCAGCAGCTTAGCTTCGGGATTCTACAATGAGCAGTTCTTC
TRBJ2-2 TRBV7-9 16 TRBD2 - CASRGLAGVGTGELFF TGTGCCAGCAGGGGACTAGCGGGAGTAGGCACCGGGGAGCTGTTTTTT
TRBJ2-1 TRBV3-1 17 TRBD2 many CASSQGLAGETNNEQFF TGTGCCAGCAGCCAAGGACTAGCGGGAGAGACCAACAATGAGCAGTTCTTC
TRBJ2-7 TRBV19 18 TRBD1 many CASSETWIRTGSSYEQYF TGTGCCAGTAGTGAAACTTGGATCAGGACAGGATCCTCCTACGAGCAGTACTTC
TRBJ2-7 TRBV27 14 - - CACASLVMSYEQYF TGTGCCTGCGCTTCTTTGGTAATGTCCTACGAGCAGTACTTC
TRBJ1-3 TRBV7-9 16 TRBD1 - CASSRAVTGAETAIYF TGTGCCAGCAGCCGAGCCGTAACAGGGGCCGAAACGGCCATATATTTT
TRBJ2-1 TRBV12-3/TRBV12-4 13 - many CASSSPSYNEQFF TGTGCCAGCAGTTCGCCAAGCTACAATGAGCAGTTCTTC
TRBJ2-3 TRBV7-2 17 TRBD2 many CASSLAYAGGGLDTQYF TGTGCCAGCAGCTTAGCTTATGCGGGAGGGGGTTTGGATACGCAGTATTTT
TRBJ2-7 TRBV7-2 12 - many CASSFLGAEQYF TGTGCCAGCAGCTTCCTCGGGGCCGAGCAGTACTTC
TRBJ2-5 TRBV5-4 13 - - CASGEGLQETQYF TGTGCCAGCGGGGAAGGGTTACAAGAGACCCAGTACTTC
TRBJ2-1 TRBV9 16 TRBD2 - CASSAEIAGSYNEQFF TGTGCCAGCAGCGCCGAAATAGCGGGCTCCTACAATGAGCAGTTCTTC
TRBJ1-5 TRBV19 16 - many CASSILRSSSNQPQHF TGTGCCAGTAGTATCCTCAGGAGTTCAAGCAATCAGCCCCAGCATTTT
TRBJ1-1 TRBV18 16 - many CASSPPGIRGDTEAFF TGTGCCAGCTCACCACCGGGCATACGGGGGGACACTGAAGCTTTCTTT
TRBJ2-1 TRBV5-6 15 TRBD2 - CASSGGGSSYNGQFF TGTGCCAGCAGTGGGGGGGGGAGCTCCTACAATGGGCAGTTCTTC
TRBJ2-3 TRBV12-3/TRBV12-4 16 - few CASSSETGLGTDTQYF TGTGCCAGCAGTTCCGAGACAGGTCTAGGCACAGATACGCAGTATTTT
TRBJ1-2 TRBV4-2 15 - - CASSQVMGGRRRPTF TGTGCCAGCAGCCAAGTCATGGGGGGGCGAAGGCGTCCCACCTTC
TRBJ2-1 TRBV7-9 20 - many CASSLPNSPRSGSPNNEQFF TGTGCCAGCAGCTTACCCAACTCACCTAGGTCCGGGAGCCCTAACAATGAGCAGTTCTTC
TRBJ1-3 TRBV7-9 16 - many CASSLLTGSSGNTIYF TGTGCCAGCAGCTTACTCACAGGGTCCTCTGGAAACACCATATATTTT
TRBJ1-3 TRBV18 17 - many CASSLPTVPSSGNTIYF TGTGCCAGCTCACTACCGACAGTACCGAGCTCTGGAAACACCATATATTTT
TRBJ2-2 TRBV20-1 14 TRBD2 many CSARVGGITGELFF TGCAGTGCTAGAGTGGGGGGGATCACCGGGGAGCTGTTTTTT
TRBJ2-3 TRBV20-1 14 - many CSASASGGTDTQYF TGCAGTGCTTCGGCGTCCGGGGGCACAGATACGCAGTATTTT
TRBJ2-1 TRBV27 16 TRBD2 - CASSLYNLAGGNEQFF TGTGCCAGCAGTTTATATAATCTAGCGGGGGGCAATGAGCAGTTCTTC
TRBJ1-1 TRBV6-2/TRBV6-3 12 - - CASRPGTTEAFF TGTGCCAGCAGGCCGGGGACCACTGAAGCTTTCTTT
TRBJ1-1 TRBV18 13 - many CASSPGGRTEAFF TGTGCCAGCTCACCAGGGGGTCGCACTGAAGCTTTCTTT
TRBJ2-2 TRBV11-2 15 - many CASSPRSPNTGELFF TGTGCCAGCAGCCCCCGGAGTCCGAACACCGGGGAGCTGTTTTTT
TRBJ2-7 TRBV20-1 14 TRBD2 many CSAYTLAGGEEQYF TGCAGTGCCTACACACTAGCGGGAGGAGAAGAGCAGTACTTC
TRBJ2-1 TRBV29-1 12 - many CSVEGTEIEQFF TGCAGCGTTGAAGGGACAGAGATCGAGCAGTTCTTC
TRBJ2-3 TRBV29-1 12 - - CSVGGATDTQYF TGCAGCGTTGGCGGTGCCACGGATACGCAGTATTTT
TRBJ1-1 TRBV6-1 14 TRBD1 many CASSEDGTDTEAFF TGTGCCAGCAGTGAAGACGGGACAGACACTGAAGCTTTCTTT
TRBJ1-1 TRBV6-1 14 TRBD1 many CASNWGTANTEAFF TGTGCCAGCAACTGGGGGACAGCGAACACTGAAGCTTTCTTT
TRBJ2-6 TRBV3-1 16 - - CASSHFSVSGANVLTF TGTGCCAGCAGCCATTTTTCAGTATCTGGGGCCAACGTCCTGACTTTC
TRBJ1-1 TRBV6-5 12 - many CASSYSAHEAFF TGTGCCAGCAGTTACTCCGCGCACGAAGCTTTCTTT
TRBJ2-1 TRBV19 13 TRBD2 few CACTSGVYNEQFF TGTGCCTGTACTAGCGGAGTTTACAATGAGCAGTTCTTC
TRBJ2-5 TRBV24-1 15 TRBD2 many CATSDPRLAEETQYF TGTGCCACCAGTGACCCCAGACTAGCGGAAGAGACCCAGTACTTC
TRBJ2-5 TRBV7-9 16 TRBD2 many CASSLKAGGYQETQYF TGTGCCAGCAGCTTAAAAGCGGGAGGTTACCAAGAGACCCAGTACTTC
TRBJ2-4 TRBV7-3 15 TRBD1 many CASSPGGSGKNIQYF TGTGCCAGCAGCCCAGGGGGCTCGGGCAAAAACATTCAGTACTTC
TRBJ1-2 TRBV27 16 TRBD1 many CASRPGTGAILGGYTF TGTGCCAGCAGACCCGGGACAGGGGCAATTTTGGGTGGCTACACCTTC
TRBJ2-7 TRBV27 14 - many CASSLSGGGAEQYF TGTGCCAGCAGTTTATCTGGAGGGGGCGCCGAGCAGTACTTC
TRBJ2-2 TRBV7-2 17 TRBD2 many CASSPSRTSGRTGELFF TGTGCCAGCAGCCCCTCCCGGACTAGCGGGAGGACCGGGGAGCTGTTTTTT
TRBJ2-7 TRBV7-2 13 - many CASSNTGPYEQYF TGTGCCAGCAGCAACACGGGGCCCTACGAGCAGTACTTC
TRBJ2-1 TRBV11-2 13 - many CASSLQGFHEQFF TGTGCCAGCAGCCTGCAGGGGTTCCATGAGCAGTTCTTC
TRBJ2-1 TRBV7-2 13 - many CASSLRGDNEQFF TGTGCCAGCAGCCTCAGGGGCGACAATGAGCAGTTCTTC
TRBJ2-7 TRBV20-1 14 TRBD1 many CSAPSPDRVYEQYF TGCAGTGCTCCATCCCCGGACAGGGTTTACGAGCAGTACTTC
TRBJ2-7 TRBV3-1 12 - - CASSRALGEQYF TGTGCCAGCAGCCGTGCGTTGGGGGAGCAGTACTTC
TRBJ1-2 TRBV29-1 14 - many CSVEEQETLYGYTF TGCAGCGTTGAAGAGCAGGAAACTCTCTATGGCTACACCTTC
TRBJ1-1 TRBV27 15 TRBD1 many CASSTPTGMNTEAFF TGTGCCAGCAGTACCCCGACAGGGATGAACACTGAAGCTTTCTTT
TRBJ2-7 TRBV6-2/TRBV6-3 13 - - CASSYSPYGEQYF TGTGCCAGCAGTTACTCCCCCTACGGAGAGCAGTACTTC
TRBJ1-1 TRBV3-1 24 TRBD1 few CASSQPLALSRDRGRTNSNTEAFF TGTGCCAGCAGCCAACCTCTCGCGCTTTCGCGGGACAGGGGGAGAACCAATTCGAACACTGAAGCTTTCTTT
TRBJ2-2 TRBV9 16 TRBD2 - CASSPWGLDNTGELFF TGTGCCAGCAGCCCATGGGGACTAGATAACACCGGGGAGCTGTTTTTT
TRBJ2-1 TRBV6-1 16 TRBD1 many CASSSPTGSSYNEQFF TGTGCCAGCAGTTCACCGACAGGGAGCTCCTACAATGAGCAGTTCTTC
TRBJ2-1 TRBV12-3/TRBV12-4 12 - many CASSSGWNEQFF TGTGCCAGCAGTTCGGGGTGGAATGAGCAGTTCTTC